This T cell receptor beta chain is drawn from a study of blood T cell repertoires in COVID-19. As for the study in general: Sample material is recorded as cDNA or gDNA derived from T cells, B-cell-depleted T cells, or PBMCs.

Per the original methods: Reference gene primer amplification gave estimated nucleated cell counts. Sequencing used immunoSEQ multiplex PCR; TCRdb keeps in-frame clones, though not all of them. V and J calls and clone size are as listed in that table; D and trimming were resolved from the DNA. The sample consists of about 50,000 clones, under 95% of them appearing once. V was clipped by 0 bases and J by 0 bases; unmatched bases: 5. This CDR3 contains 16 residues. CDR1 MGHRA and CDR2 YSYEKL come from the germline V gene. This chain uses TRBV4-1 with TRBJ2-7, with TRBD1 matching 7 bases. The sequence came from a human donor in a cohort sampled during active COVID-19. The sample was peripheral blood. The CDR3 coding sequence is TGCGCCAGCAGCCAAGACCGGACAGGTCTCTCCTACGAGCAGTACTTC. This encodes CASSQDRTGLSYEQYF.